Following are 19 T cell receptor beta chains from one sample sequenced in a study of cytomegalovirus exposure and HLA in healthy donors. 60 Vbeta and 13 Jbeta primers were used in PCR. Sequencing was performed with immunoSEQ multiplex PCR; in TCRdb, only in-frame clones are kept and a portion is missing. Among 110,000 to 150,000 clones listed, more than 75% were seen once. Sequencing was done on a sample of PBMCs. These receptors were collected from a female donor in good health and CMV-seronegative.

This clone was seen only a few times. This sequence joins TRBV6-4 and TRBJ2-1, with 9 positions matching TRBD2. V was pared by 6 bases and J by 3 bases, with 12 bases of the junction left unmatched. Germline V gene sequence: CDR1 MRHNA, CDR2 SNTAGT. The CDR3 runs to 17 residues. The DNA of the CDR3 is TGTGCCAGCAGCCAGCCTCCTAGCGGGGAATGCTACAATGAGCAGTTCTTC. It specifies CASSQPPSGECYNEQFF.

This CDR3 is CASSPGLGGINSPLHF. DNA of the CDR3: TGCGCCAGCAGCCCGGGTTTGGGGGGGATTAATTCACCCCTCCACTTT. This chain uses TRBV5-1 with TRBJ1-6; tentatively, D is TRBD1 (5 bases). Germline-derived CDR1 and CDR2 are SGHRS and YFSETQ. V dropped 4 bases and J dropped 6 bases, with 17 bases sitting between them. The CDR3 covers 16 residues.

The rearrangement joins TRBV7-2 to TRBJ2-1, with 10 positions matching TRBD2. Trimming removed 6 bases from V and 4 bases from J; junction bases left unmatched: 9. The length of the CDR3 is 16 residues. The germline gives CDR1 SGHTA, CDR2 FQGNSA. The CDR3 DNA reads as TGTGCCAGCAGTGGGGGAGCGGGAGGGAAATACAATGAGCAGTTCTTC. It yields the protein CASSGGAGGKYNEQFF.

The genes are TRBV11-2 and TRBJ2-3; TRBD1 might be the D (5 bases). Trimming pared 5 bases from V and 6 bases from J, leaving 6 bases between. The CDR3 is 11 amino acids. The germline V gene has CDR1 SGHAT and CDR2 FQNNGV. In DNA, the CDR3 is TGTGCCAGCAGCCAGGGTGATACGCAGTATTTT. Amino acid sequence: CASSQGDTQYF.

J is TRBJ1-2 and V is TRBV5-4, with D unresolved. CDR3 length: 12 residues. V was trimmed by 0 bases and J by 4 bases, leaving 4 bases between them. Germline loops: CDR1 SGHNT, CDR2 YYREEE (reference sequence). The CDR3 spells CASSLDGYGYTF. CDR3 coding DNA: TGTGCCAGCAGCTTGGACGGCTATGGCTACACCTTC.

V usage is TRBV7-9 and J usage is TRBJ2-5, with 11 nucleotides matching TRBD2. V trimming: 4 bases; J trimming: 2 bases; junction bases outside the gene matches: 6. CDR1 SEHNR and CDR2 FQNEAQ come from the germline V gene (reference sequence). The CDR3 is made up of 16 amino acids. CDR3 region: CASSWVAGGWQETQYF. CDR3 coding DNA: TGTGCCAGCAGCTGGGTAGCGGGGGGGTGGCAAGAGACCCAGTACTTC. Complete variable domain (other parts from reference TRBV7-9 and TRBJ2-5): DTGVSQNPRHKITKRGQNVTFRCDPISEHNRLYWYRQTLGQGPEFLTYFQNEAQLEKSRLLSDRFSAERPKGSFSTLEIQRTEQGDSAMYLCASSWVAGGWQETQYFGPGTRLLVL.

The gene calls are TRBV11-3 and TRBJ2-7; tentatively, D is TRBD1 (5 bases). Trimming took off 3 bases at V and 3 bases at J, with 12 bases between the two ends. The CDR3 spans 14 residues. Looked up from germline, CDR1 is SGHNT and CDR2 is YENEEA. CDR3 residues: CASSFRVRDYEQYF. The CDR3 nucleotides are TGTGCCAGCAGCTTCAGGGTAAGGGACTACGAGCAGTACTTC. Filled out from reference TRBV11-3 and TRBJ2-7, the complete variable domain reads EAGVVQSPRYKIIEKKQPVAFWCNPISGHNTLYWYLQNLGQGPELLIRYENEEAVDDSQLPKDRFSAERLKGVDSTLKIQPAELGDSAVYLCASSFRVRDYEQYFGPGTRLTVT.

The rearrangement joins TRBV5-1 to TRBJ2-6; D is unclear. Trimming shortened V by 4 bases and J by 4 bases, and 12 bases separated the two germline ends. This CDR3 has 15 amino acids. Germline CDR1 and CDR2: SGHRS and YFSETQ. The CDR3 here is CASSLRQQGANVLTF. The CDR3 nucleotides are TGCGCCAGCAGCCTGAGACAACAAGGGGCCAACGTCCTGACTTTC.

The gene calls are TRBV27 and TRBJ2-5; possible D gene TRBD1, 7 bases. Germline loops: CDR1 MNHEY, CDR2 SMNVEV (reference sequence). There are 18 residues in the CDR3. The V end lost 6 bases, the J end lost 1 base, and 24 bases lay between the germline ends. The CDR3 DNA follows: TGTGCCAGCAGAACCTGGAGGGGGCGCCGAGGGCCCCAAGAGACCCAGTACTTC. Encoded protein: CASRTWRGRRGPQETQYF.

The V call is TRBV7-8, the J call TRBJ1-1; 9 nucleotides agree with TRBD1. CDR3 size: 15 residues. Trimming removed 4 bases from V and 1 base from J; junction bases left unmatched: 4. CDR1 SGHVS and CDR2 FQNEAQ come from the germline V gene. The CDR3 sequence is CASSWDRAGNTEAFF. The CDR3 region has the DNA TGTGCCAGCAGCTGGGACAGGGCTGGGAACACTGAAGCTTTCTTT.

This sequence joins TRBV6-1 and TRBJ1-1; D possibly corresponds to TRBD1 (5 bases). Trimming took off 8 bases at V and 4 bases at J, with 17 bases between the two ends. This CDR3 is built from 14 residues. The germline CDR1 and CDR2 sequences are MNHNS and SASEGT. The CDR3 sequence: CASALYPRATEAFF. The DNA of the CDR3 is TGTGCCAGCGCCCTCTACCCCAGGGCCACTGAAGCTTTCTTT.

DNA of the CDR3: TGTGCCAGCAGCCTCCTAGGGCGGGATGGCTACACCTTC. It codes for CASSLLGRDGYTF. This sequence joins TRBV28 and TRBJ1-2; D not resolved. Germline CDR1 is MDHEN and CDR2 is SYDVKM. Trimming cost V 6 bases and J 6 bases, with 14 bases left between them. The CDR3 spans 13 residues.

V and J are TRBV10-1 and TRBJ2-3; D perhaps matches TRBD2 (6 bases). This CDR3 has 15 amino acids. Germline CDR1 and CDR2: WNHNN and SYGVQD (reference sequence). With 3 bases removed from V and 5 bases from J, the gap between germline ends came to 15 bases. CDR3 residues: CASSESKRGGDTQYF. The CDR3 DNA reads TGCGCCAGCAGTGAATCTAAACGGGGAGGAGATACGCAGTATTTT.

V gene TRBV4-3 combines with J gene TRBJ1-2; D uncertain. Germline V gene sequence: CDR1 LGHNA, CDR2 YSLEER. The V gene lost 0 bases and the J gene lost 8 bases, with 10 bases spanning the gap. There are 13 residues in the CDR3. The DNA of the CDR3 is TGCGCCAGCAGCCAAGATCGAGGAGGAGGCTACACCTTC. Translated, it gives CASSQDRGGGYTF.

This sequence joins TRBV4-1 and TRBJ2-5; 7 bases line up with TRBD1. Trimming removed 6 bases from V and 1 base from J; junction bases left unmatched: 11. This CDR3 has 16 residues. CDR1 and CDR2 (germline): MGHRA, YSYEKL. As DNA, the CDR3 is TGCGCCAGCAGTCGCACAGGGGTGGAAACCCAAGAGACCCAGTACTTC. Amino acid sequence: CASSRTGVETQETQYF.

The chain has TRBV28 and TRBJ2-1, with 11 bases that match TRBD2. With V trimmed by 8 bases and J by 5 bases, 5 bases remained unmatched. The V gene's germline CDR1 is MDHEN and CDR2 SYDVKM. The CDR3 loop spans 14 amino acids. The CDR3 region is CASGTSGLNNEQFF. The CDR3 nucleotides read TGTGCCAGCGGGACTAGCGGACTAAACAATGAGCAGTTCTTC.

CDR3 residues: CASTPTAGNEQFF. The CDR3 DNA follows: TGTGCCAGCACCCCGACAGCTGGCAATGAGCAGTTCTTC. The V and J genes are TRBV7-9 and TRBJ2-1; D perhaps matches TRBD1 (5 bases). The CDR3 spans 13 residues. V lost 7 bases and J lost 6, with 13 bases in between. The germline V gene has CDR1 SEHNR and CDR2 FQNEAQ (reference sequence).

V usage is TRBV4-3 and J usage is TRBJ2-5; D remains unclear. V gave up 1 base and J gave up 3 bases, with 12 bases separating them. Per germline, CDR1 LGHNA and CDR2 YSLEER. This CDR3 has 15 amino acids. The CDR3 DNA reads as TGCGCCAGCAGCCAAGGTGTGACCGGAGAAGAGACCCAGTACTTC. This gives the protein CASSQGVTGEETQYF.

This clone has only one observation. The chain uses TRBV10-2 and TRBJ2-7; 8 bases match TRBD1. Trimming at V came to 5 bases and at J to 7 bases, leaving 4 bases not matched to a gene. The length of the CDR3 is 12 residues. Germline lookup yields CDR1 WSHSY and CDR2 SAAADI. The CDR3 region is CASSFTGGEQYF. In nucleotides, the CDR3 is TGCGCCAGCAGTTTTACAGGGGGAGAGCAGTACTTC.